The T cell receptor (beta chain) described here comes from a study of human T cells and chemical hapten exposure. Study in general: Skin on the upper inner arm, about 2 cm by about 2 cm in size, was sensitized with 2% DPC. Read at 6 days, the patch tests placed 0.01% DPC on the upper back.

TCRdb passed the RACE reads through MiXCR, listing each CDR3 protein once. The table lists some 380,000 distinct CDR3 sequences, approximately 4.4% of them singletons, with 2% to 2.5% in the top ten. Per the germline V gene, CDR1 is SGHAT and CDR2 is FQNNGV. The CDR3 extends over 13 amino acids. The ends were cut back, 5 bases at V and 6 bases at J, with 13 bases in the middle. Time point defined: patch test 1, 2 weeks after DPC sensitization. Treatment indicated: therapeutic diphenylcyclopropenone sensitization with weekly scalp DPC. A note on this clonotype: This may come from a read error, since a much larger clone is one base off.

The material was whole blood, obtained in connection with sensitization to the hapten diphenylcyclopropenone (DPC). The chain is built from TRBV11-2 and TRBJ1-1; a possible D gene is TRBD1 (6 bases). The source is a woman aged 45 to 65 with alopecia areata. Some clones in this sample may be carry-over from other donors' samples. The CDR3 reads CASSLEGDSEAFF. The CDR3, as DNA: TGTGCCAGCAGCCTTGAGGGGGACTCTGAAGCTTTCTTT.